This T cell receptor (beta chain) was recovered during a study of T-cell reconstitution after alpha-beta-depleted transplantation in children. Germline-derived CDR1 and CDR2 are LNHDA and SQIVND (reference sequence). There are 20 residues in the CDR3. Trimming removed 1 base from V and 3 bases from J; junction bases left unmatched: 15. Molecular barcoding with unique molecular identifiers was used for the TCRbeta library. MiXCR, run by TCRdb on the PCR reads, gives a single entry per CDR3 protein. Altogether some 550,000 distinct CDR3 sequences are present, under 25% being singletons, with the ten largest covering roughly 14%. Findings of the study overall: Once a year had passed after transplant, T-cell counts and diversity came mostly from newly produced T cells.

As regards this clonotype: The antigen is undetermined.

The chain uses TRBV19 and TRBJ2-1; 10 nucleotides align to TRBD2. The clonotype comes from a boy in the first two years of life who had a stem cell transplant for acute myeloid leukemia, so the T cells may come from the graft donor. Sequencing was performed on PBMCs, mostly from graft donor cells, taken 360 days after TCRalphabeta/CD19-depleted stem cell transplant. The CDR3 reads CASSIGKLAGPHNIYNEQFF. The CDR3 DNA follows: TGTGCCAGTAGTATAGGTAAACTAGCGGGACCACATAACATCTACAATGAGCAGTTCTTC.